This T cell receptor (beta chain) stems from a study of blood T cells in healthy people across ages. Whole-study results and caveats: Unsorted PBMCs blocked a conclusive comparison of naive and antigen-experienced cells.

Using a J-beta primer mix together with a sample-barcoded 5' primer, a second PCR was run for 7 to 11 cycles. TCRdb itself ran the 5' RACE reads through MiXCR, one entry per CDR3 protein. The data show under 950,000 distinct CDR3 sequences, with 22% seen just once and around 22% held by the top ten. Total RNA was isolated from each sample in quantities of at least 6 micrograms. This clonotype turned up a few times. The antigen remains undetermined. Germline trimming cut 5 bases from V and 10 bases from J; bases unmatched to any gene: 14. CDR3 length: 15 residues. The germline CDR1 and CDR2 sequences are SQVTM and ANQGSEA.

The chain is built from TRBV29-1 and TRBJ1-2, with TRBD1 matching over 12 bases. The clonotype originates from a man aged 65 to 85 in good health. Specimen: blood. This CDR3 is CSVSDFSGTGGAYTF. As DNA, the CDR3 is TGCAGCGTTTCAGACTTCTCCGGGACAGGGGGCGCCTACACCTTC. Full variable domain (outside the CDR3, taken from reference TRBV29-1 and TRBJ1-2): SAVISQKPSRDICQRGTSLTIQCQVDSQVTMMFWYRQQPGQSLTLIATANQGSEATYESGFVIDKFPISRPNLTFSTLTVSNMSPEDSSIYLCSVSDFSGTGGAYTFGSGTRLTVV.